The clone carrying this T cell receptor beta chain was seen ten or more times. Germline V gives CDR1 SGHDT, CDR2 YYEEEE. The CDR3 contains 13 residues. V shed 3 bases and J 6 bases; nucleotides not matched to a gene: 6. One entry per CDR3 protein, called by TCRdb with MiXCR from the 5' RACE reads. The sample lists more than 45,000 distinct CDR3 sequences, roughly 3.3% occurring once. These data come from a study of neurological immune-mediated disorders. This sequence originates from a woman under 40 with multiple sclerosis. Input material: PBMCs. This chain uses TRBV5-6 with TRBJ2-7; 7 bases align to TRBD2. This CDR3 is CASSWGRAGEQYF. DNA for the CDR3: TGTGCCAGCAGCTGGGGGAGGGCGGGCGAGCAGTACTTC.